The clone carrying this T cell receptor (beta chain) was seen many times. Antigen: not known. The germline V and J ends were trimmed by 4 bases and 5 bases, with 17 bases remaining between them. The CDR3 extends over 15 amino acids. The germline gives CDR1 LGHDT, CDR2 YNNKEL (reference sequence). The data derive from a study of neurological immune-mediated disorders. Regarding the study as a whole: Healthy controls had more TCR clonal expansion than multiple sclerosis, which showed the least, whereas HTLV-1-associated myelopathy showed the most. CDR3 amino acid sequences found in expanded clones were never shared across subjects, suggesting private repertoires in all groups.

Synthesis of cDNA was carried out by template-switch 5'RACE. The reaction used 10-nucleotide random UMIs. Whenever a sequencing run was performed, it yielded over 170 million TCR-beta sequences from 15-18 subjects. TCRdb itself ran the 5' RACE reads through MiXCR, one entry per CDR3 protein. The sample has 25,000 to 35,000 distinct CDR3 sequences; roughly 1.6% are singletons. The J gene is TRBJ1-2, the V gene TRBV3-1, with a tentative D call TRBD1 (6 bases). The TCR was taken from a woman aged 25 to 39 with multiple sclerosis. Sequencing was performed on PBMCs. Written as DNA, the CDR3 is TGTGCCAGCAGCCCCTCCGGGGGGCTGAGGTATGGCTACACCTTC. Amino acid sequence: CASSPSGGLRYGYTF. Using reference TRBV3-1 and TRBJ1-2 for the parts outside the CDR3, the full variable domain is DTAVSQTPKYLVTQMGNDKSIKCEQNLGHDTMYWYKQDSKKFLKIMFSYNNKELIINETVPNRFSPKSPDKAHLNLHINSLELGDSAVYFCASSPSGGLRYGYTFGSGTRLTVV.